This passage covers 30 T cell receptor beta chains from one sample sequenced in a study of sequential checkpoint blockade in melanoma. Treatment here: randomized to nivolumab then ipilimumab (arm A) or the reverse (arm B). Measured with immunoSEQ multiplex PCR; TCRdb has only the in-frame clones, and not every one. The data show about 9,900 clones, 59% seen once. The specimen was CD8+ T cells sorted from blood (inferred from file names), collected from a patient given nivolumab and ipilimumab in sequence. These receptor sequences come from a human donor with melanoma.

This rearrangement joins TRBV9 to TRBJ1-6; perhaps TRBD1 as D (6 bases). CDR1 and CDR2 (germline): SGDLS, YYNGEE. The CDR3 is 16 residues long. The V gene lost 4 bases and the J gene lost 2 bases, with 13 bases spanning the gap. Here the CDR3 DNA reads TGTGCCAGCAGCCTCGGGACATCCCCCTATAATTCACCCCTCCACTTT. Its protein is CASSLGTSPYNSPLHF.

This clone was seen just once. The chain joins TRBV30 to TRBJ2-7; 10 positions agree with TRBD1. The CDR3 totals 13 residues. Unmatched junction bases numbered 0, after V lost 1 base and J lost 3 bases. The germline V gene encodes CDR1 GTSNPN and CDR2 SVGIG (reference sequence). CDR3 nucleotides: TGTGCCTGGAGTGGGACAGGGGGCTACGAGCAGTACTTC. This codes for CAWSGTGGYEQYF.

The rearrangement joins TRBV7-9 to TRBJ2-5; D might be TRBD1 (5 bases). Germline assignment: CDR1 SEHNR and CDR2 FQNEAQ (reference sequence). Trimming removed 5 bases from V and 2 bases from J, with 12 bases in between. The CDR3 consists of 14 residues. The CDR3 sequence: CASSPDRSQETQYF. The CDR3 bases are TGTGCCAGCAGCCCTGACAGATCTCAAGAGACCCAGTACTTC.

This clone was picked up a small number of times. This chain's CDR3 is CASSPPRGKLFF. The CDR3 DNA follows: TGTGCCAGCAGTCCCCCACGGGGAAAACTGTTTTTT. The gene calls are TRBV28 and TRBJ1-4; D unresolved. Germline V lookup: CDR1 MDHEN, CDR2 SYDVKM. The germline V and J ends were trimmed by 5 bases and 10 bases, with 11 bases remaining between them. The CDR3 contains 12 residues.

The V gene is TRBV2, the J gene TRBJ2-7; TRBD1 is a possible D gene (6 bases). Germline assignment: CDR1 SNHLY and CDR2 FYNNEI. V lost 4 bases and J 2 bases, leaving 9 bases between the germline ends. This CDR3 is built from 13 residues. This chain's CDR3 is CASSGGQPYEQYF. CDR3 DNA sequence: TGTGCCAGCAGTGGTGGACAGCCCTACGAGCAGTACTTC.

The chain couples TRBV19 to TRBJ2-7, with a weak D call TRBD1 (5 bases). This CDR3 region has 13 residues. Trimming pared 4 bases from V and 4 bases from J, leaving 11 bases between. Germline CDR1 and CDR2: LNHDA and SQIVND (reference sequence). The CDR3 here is CASSTAGSYEQYF. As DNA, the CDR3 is TGTGCCAGTAGTACAGCAGGGTCGTACGAGCAGTACTTC.

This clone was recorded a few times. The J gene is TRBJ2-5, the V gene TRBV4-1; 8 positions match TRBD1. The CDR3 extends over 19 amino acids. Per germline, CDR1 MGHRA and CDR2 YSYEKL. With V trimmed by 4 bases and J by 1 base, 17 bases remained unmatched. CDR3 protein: CASSRLPGDGTGPQETQYF. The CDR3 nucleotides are TGCGCCAGCAGCCGATTGCCAGGGGACGGGACAGGACCCCAAGAGACCCAGTACTTC.

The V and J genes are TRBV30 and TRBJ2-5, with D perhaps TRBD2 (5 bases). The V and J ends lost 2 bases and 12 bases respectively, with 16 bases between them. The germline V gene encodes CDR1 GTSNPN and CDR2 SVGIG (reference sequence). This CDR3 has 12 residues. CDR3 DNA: TGTGCCTGGAGTAACGGGGAGACGGAGAAGTACTTC. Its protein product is CAWSNGETEKYF.

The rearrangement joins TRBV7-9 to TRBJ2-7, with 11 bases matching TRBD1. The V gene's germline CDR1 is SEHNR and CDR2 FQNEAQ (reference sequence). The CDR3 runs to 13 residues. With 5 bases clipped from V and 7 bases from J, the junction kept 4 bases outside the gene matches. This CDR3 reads CASSGQGAGEQYF. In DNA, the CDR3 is TGTGCCAGCAGCGGACAGGGGGCGGGGGAGCAGTACTTC.

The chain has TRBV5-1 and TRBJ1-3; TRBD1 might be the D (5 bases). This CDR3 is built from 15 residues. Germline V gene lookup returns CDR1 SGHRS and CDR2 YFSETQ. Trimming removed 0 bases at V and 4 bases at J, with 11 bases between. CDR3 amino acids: CASSLDQGLGNTIYF. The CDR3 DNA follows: TGCGCCAGCAGCTTGGATCAGGGTCTAGGAAACACCATATATTTT.

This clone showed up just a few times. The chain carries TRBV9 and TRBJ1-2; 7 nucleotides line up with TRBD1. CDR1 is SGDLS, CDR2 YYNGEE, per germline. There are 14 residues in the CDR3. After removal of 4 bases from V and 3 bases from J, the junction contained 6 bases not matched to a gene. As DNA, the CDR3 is TGTGCCAGCAGCCCAAGGACAGGTTACTATGGCTACACCTTC. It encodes CASSPRTGYYGYTF.

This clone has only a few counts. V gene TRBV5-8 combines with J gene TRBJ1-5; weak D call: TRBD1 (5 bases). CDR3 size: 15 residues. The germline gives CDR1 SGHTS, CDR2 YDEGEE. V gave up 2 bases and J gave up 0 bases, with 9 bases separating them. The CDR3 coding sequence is TGTGCCAGCAGCTTCCAGGGTTATAGCAATCAGCCCCAGCATTTT. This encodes CASSFQGYSNQPQHF. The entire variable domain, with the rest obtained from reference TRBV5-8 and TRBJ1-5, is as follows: EAGVTQSPTHLIKTRGQQATLRCSPISGHTSVYWYQQALGLGLQFLLWYDEGEERNRGNFPPRFSGRQFPNYSSELNVNALELEDSALYLCASSFQGYSNQPQHFGDGTRLSIL.

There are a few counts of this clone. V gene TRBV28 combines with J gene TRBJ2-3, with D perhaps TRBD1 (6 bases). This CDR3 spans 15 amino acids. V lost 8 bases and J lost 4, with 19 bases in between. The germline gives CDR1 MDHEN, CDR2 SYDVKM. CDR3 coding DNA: TGTGCCAGCGGACTTACAGGGAATCGGGCAGATACGCAGTATTTT. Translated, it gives CASGLTGNRADTQYF.

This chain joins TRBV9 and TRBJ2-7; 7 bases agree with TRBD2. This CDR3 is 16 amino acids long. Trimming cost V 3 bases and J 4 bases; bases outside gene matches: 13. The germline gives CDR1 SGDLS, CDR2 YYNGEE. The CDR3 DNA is TGTGCCAGCAGCGCTAGGGTTCTAGCGGAAACTTACGAGCAGTACTTC. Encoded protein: CASSARVLAETYEQYF.

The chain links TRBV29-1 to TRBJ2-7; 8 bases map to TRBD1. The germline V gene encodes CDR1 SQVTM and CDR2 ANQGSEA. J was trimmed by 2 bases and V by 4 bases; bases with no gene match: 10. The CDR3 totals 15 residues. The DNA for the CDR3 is TGCAGCGTTGGAGGGGAACAGGGGGTGACCTACGAGCAGTACTTC. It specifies CSVGGEQGVTYEQYF.

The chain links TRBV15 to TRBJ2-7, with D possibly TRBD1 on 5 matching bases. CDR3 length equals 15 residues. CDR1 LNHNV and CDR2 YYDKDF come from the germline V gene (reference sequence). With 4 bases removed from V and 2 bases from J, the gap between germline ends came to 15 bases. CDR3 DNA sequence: TGTGCCACCAGCAAGTCAACAGGTACCGCCTACGAGCAGTACTTC. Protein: CATSKSTGTAYEQYF.

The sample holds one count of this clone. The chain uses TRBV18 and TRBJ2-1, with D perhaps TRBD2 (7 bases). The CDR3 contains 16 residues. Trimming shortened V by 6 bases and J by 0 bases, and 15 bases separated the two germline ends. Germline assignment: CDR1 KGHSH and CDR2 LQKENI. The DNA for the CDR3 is TGTGCCAGCTCCCCCCCCGGGGGGCCCTCCTACAATGAGCAGTTCTTC. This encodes CASSPPGGPSYNEQFF.

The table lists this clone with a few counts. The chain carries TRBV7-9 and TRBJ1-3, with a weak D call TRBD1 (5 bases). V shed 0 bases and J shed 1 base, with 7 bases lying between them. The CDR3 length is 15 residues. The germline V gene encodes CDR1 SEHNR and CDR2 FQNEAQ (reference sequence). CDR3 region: CASSLANRSGNTIYF. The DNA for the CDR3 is TGTGCCAGCAGCTTAGCGAACAGGTCTGGAAACACCATATATTTT.

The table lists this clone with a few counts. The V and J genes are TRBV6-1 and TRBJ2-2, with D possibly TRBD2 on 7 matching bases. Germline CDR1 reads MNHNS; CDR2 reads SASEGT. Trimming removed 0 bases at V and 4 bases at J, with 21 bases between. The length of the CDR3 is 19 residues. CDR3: CASSEALGGAIRFTGELFF. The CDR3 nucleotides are TGTGCCAGCAGTGAAGCGTTAGGGGGGGCTATACGCTTCACCGGGGAGCTGTTTTTT.

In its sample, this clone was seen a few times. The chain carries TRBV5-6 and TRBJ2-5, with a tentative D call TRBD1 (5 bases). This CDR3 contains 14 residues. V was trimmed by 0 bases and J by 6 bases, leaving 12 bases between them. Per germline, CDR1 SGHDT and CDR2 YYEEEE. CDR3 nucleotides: TGTGCCAGCAGCTTGGCGGCAGGGAAGAAGACCCAGTACTTC. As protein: CASSLAAGKKTQYF. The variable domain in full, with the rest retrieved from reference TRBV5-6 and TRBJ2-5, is DAGVTQSPTHLIKTRGQQVTLRCSPKSGHDTVSWYQQALGQGPQFIFQYYEEEERQRGNFPDRFSGHQFPNYSSELNVNALLLGDSALYLCASSLAAGKKTQYFGPGTRLLVL.

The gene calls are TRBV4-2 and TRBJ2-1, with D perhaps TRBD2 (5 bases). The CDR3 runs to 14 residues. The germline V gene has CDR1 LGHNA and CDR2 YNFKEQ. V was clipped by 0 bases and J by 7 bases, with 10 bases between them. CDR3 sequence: CASSQDLSGNEQFF. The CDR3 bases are TGTGCCAGCAGCCAAGATCTGTCGGGGAATGAGCAGTTCTTC.

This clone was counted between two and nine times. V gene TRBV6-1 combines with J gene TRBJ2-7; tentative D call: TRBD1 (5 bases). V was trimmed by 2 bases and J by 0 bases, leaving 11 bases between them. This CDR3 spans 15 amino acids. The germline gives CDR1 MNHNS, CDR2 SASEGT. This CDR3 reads CASSELDTSSYEQYF. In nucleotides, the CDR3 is TGTGCCAGCAGTGAATTGGACACGAGCTCCTACGAGCAGTACTTC.

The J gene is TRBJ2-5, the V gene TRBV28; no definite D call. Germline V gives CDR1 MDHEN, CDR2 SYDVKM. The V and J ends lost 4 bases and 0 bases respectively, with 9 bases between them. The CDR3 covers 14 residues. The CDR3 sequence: CASSWQAYQETQYF. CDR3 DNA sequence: TGTGCCAGCAGTTGGCAGGCATACCAAGAGACCCAGTACTTC. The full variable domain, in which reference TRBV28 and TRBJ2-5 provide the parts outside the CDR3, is DVKVTQSSRYLVKRTGEKVFLECVQDMDHENMFWYRQDPGLGLRLIYFSYDVKMKEKGDIPEGYSVSREKKERFSLILESASTNQTSMYLCASSWQAYQETQYFGPGTRLLVL.

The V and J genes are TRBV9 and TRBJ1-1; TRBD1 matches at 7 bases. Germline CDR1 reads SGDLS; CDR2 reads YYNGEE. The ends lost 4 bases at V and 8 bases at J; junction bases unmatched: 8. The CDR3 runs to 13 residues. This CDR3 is CASSPPTGREAFF. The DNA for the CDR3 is TGTGCCAGCAGCCCCCCGACAGGGAGAGAAGCTTTCTTT.

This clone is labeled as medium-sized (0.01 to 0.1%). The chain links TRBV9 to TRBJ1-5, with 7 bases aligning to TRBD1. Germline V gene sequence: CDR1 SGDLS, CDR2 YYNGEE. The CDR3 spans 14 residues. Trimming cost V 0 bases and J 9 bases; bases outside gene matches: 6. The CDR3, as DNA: TGTGCCAGCAGCGTAGAATACAGGGGCGGGCCCCAGCATTTT. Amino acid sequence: CASSVEYRGGPQHF.

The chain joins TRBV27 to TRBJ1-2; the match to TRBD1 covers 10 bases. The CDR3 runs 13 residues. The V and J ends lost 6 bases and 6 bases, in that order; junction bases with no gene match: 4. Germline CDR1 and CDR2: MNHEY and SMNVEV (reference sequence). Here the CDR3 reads CASSMGQGHGYTF. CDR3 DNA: TGTGCCAGCAGCATGGGACAGGGGCATGGCTACACCTTC.

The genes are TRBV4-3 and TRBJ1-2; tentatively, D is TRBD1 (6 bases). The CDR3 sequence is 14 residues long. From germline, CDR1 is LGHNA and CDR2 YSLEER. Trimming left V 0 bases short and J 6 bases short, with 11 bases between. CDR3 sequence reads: CASSQDRAGDGYTF. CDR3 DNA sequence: TGCGCCAGCAGCCAAGATCGGGCAGGGGATGGCTACACCTTC.

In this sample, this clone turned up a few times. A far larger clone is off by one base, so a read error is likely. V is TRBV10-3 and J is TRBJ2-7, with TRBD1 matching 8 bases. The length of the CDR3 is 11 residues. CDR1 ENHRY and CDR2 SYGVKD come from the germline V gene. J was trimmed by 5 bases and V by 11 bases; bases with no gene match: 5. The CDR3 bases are TGTGCCCCCTCGGACAGGGACGAGCAGTACTTC. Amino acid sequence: CAPSDRDEQYF.

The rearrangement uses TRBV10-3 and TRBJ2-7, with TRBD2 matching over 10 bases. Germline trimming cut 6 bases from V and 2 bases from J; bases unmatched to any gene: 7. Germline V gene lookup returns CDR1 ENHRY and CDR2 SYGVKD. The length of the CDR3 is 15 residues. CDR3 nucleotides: TGTGCCATCAGGGGTAGCGGGGGGCCTACCTACGAGCAGTACTTC. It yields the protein CAIRGSGGPTYEQYF.

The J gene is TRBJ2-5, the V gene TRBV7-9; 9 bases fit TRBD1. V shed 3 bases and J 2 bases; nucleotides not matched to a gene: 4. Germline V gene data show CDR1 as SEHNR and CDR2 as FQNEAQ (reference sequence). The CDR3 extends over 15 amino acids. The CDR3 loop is CASSFIGTGQETQYF. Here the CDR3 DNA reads TGTGCCAGCAGCTTTATCGGGACAGGGCAAGAGACCCAGTACTTC.